This T cell receptor (beta chain) was obtained from a study of response to subunit inactivated influenza vaccine. Study-wide results and limits: The authors put forward the suggestion that each seasonal influenza vaccination may bring in only a limited number of new T cells.

In the case of this clonotype: What it binds is not known.

One entry per CDR3 protein, called by TCRdb with MiXCR from the RT-PCR reads. The repertoire holds around 250,000 distinct CDR3 sequences, with 12% as singletons. Trimming removed 3 bases from V and 1 base from J; junction bases left unmatched: 2. The V gene's germline CDR1 is SGHDT and CDR2 YYEEEE. The length of the CDR3 is 14 residues. This TCR was sampled from a man in his fifties who received an inactivated influenza vaccine. J is TRBJ2-3 and V is TRBV5-6, with 7 bases identical to TRBD2. The sequencing here drew on non-naive T cells sorted from PBMCs, taken around 14 days before vaccination. CDR3 protein: CASSWGGGTDTQYF. The CDR3 DNA reads TGTGCCAGCAGCTGGGGGGGGGGCACAGATACGCAGTATTTT.